Each of the 23 T cell receptor beta chains below was sequenced from the same sample in a study of shared clonotypes between healthy human individuals (dated by TCRdb to 2020 to 2021). To prepare the library, the immunoSEQ multiplex PCR assay was applied. This is the immuneACCESS table as TCRdb keeps it, with only in-frame sequences that have V and J called. A part of the clones is gone; compared with another copy, unresolved V genes explain less than half, and the rest is unexplained. The sample table holds millions of clones, of which approximately 93% were seen once. The biggest ten clones account for 0.35% to 0.45% of the sample. The sample comprised naive CD4+ T cells from PBMCs. In light of the paper, this sample's cell subset or site label describes: CD45RA+ positively selected. These TCRs come from a man between 18 and 29 years old in good health. Some clones in this sample may be carry-over from other donors' samples.

This chain connects TRBV5-1 to TRBJ1-2; weak D call: TRBD1 (5 bases). CDR3 length: 15 amino acids. V was cut by 5 bases and J by 2 bases, with 16 bases left in between. In germline, CDR1 is SGHRS, CDR2 YFSETQ. The CDR3 is CASRQYMTVNYGYTF. Here the CDR3 DNA reads TGCGCCAGCAGACAATATATGACAGTAAACTATGGCTACACCTTC. The full variable domain, in which reference TRBV5-1 and TRBJ1-2 provide the parts outside the CDR3, is KAGVTQTPRYLIKTRGQQVTLSCSPISGHRSVSWYQQTPGQGLQFLFEYFSETQRNKGNFPGRFSGRQFSNSRSEMNVSTLELGDSALYLCASRQYMTVNYGYTFGSGTRLTVV.

In this sample, this clone turned up once. The rearrangement joins TRBV4-1 to TRBJ2-5; D not resolved. Germline values: CDR1 MGHRA, CDR2 YSYEKL. The CDR3 covers 11 residues. Trimming shortened V by 3 bases and J by 1 base, and 0 bases separated the two germline ends. Here the CDR3 reads CASSHQETQYF. In DNA, the CDR3 is TGCGCCAGCAGCCACCAAGAGACCCAGTACTTC.

This chain joins TRBV7-9 and TRBJ2-7; a possible D gene is TRBD2 (6 bases). Trimming took off 1 base at V and 2 bases at J, with 12 bases between the two ends. The CDR3 consists of 15 residues. Germline V gene sequence: CDR1 SEHNR, CDR2 FQNEAQ (reference sequence). Here the CDR3 DNA reads TGTGCCAGCAGCTTAGGGGGACTCGGACCCTACGAGCAGTACTTC. Its protein is CASSLGGLGPYEQYF. The full variable domain, rest sourced from reference TRBV7-9 and TRBJ2-7, is DTGVSQNPRHKITKRGQNVTFRCDPISEHNRLYWYRQTLGQGPEFLTYFQNEAQLEKSRLLSDRFSAERPKGSFSTLEIQRTEQGDSAMYLCASSLGGLGPYEQYFGPGTRLTVT.

The J gene is TRBJ1-1, the V gene TRBV6-1, with D tentatively TRBD1 (6 bases). Germline V gene lookup returns CDR1 MNHNS and CDR2 SASEGT. The ends were cut back, 0 bases at V and 11 bases at J, with 13 bases in the middle. The length of the CDR3 is 13 residues. CDR3 sequence: CASSEAWAGDAFF. The CDR3 coding sequence is TGTGCCAGCAGTGAAGCTTGGGCAGGGGATGCTTTCTTT.

The J gene is TRBJ2-1, the V gene TRBV9, with a possible D match to TRBD2 (5 bases). Germline loops: CDR1 SGDLS, CDR2 YYNGEE. Trimming took 4 bases from V and 1 from J, leaving 12 bases between them. The CDR3 contains 15 residues. The CDR3 loop reads CASSTSGDSYNEQFF. For the CDR3, the DNA is TGTGCCAGCAGCACGAGCGGCGATTCCTACAATGAGCAGTTCTTC.

Written as DNA, the CDR3 is TGTGCCAGCAGCTTATGGCAAGAGCAGTACTTC. This encodes CASSLWQEQYF. The chain is built from TRBV7-2 and TRBJ2-7; D is uncertain. V lost 2 bases and J 7 bases, leaving 6 bases between the germline ends. This CDR3 region has 11 residues. Germline V gives CDR1 SGHTA, CDR2 FQGNSA.

V usage is TRBV29-1 and J usage is TRBJ2-1, with D possibly being TRBD1 (6 bases). V dropped 2 bases and J dropped 2 bases, with 7 bases sitting between them. The CDR3 totals 13 residues. The germline V gene encodes CDR1 SQVTM and CDR2 ANQGSEA. CDR3 in amino acids: CSVERTAYNEQFF. The CDR3 DNA reads as TGCAGCGTTGAACGGACAGCCTACAATGAGCAGTTCTTC.

The genes are TRBV10-3 and TRBJ2-1; the D gene could be TRBD1 or TRBD2 (5 bases each). This CDR3 region has 13 residues. CDR1 ENHRY and CDR2 SYGVKD come from the germline V gene. Deletions cut 5 bases from V and 10 bases from J, with 15 bases between. CDR3 loop: CAISTHGTQEQFF. In nucleotides, the CDR3 is TGTGCCATCAGTACCCACGGGACCCAAGAGCAGTTCTTC.

V and J are TRBV2 and TRBJ2-7; D uncertain. V was pared by 0 bases and J by 11 bases, with 26 bases between. Germline V gene data show CDR1 as SNHLY and CDR2 as FYNNEI. This CDR3 region has 17 residues. The CDR3 sequence is CASSEALLAVYPLREYF. For the CDR3, the DNA is TGTGCCAGCAGTGAAGCGCTTCTGGCAGTTTACCCTCTTAGGGAGTACTTC.

The V and J genes are TRBV5-4 and TRBJ2-7; D may be TRBD2 (6 bases). V gave up 2 bases and J gave up 5 bases, with 14 bases separating them. CDR1 is SGHNT and CDR2 is YYREEE in the germline V gene (reference sequence). The CDR3 is 14 residues long. This CDR3 reads CASSFSGDLDEQYF. CDR3 nucleotide sequence: TGTGCCAGCAGCTTTTCGGGGGATCTGGACGAGCAGTACTTC.

The rearrangement joins TRBV6-6 to TRBJ2-7; 8 nucleotides align to TRBD2. V dropped 6 bases and J dropped 3; count of bases not matched to a gene: 10. This CDR3 is built from 15 residues. Germline V lookup: CDR1 MNHNY, CDR2 SVGAGI (reference sequence). CDR3 region: CASSTTSGGGYEQYF. The CDR3 DNA reads as TGTGCCAGCAGCACCACTAGCGGAGGGGGCTACGAGCAGTACTTC.

The J gene is TRBJ1-4, the V gene TRBV19, with D maybe TRBD1 (6 bases). Trimming left V 3 bases short and J 8 bases short, with 16 bases between. Germline V lookup: CDR1 LNHDA, CDR2 SQIVND (reference sequence). The CDR3 has 15 residues. The CDR3 DNA reads TGTGCCAGTAGTATCCGGGGGGCGTCCATAGAAAAACTGTTTTTT. Its protein is CASSIRGASIEKLFF.

V and J are TRBV27 and TRBJ2-7, with TRBD1 matching over 7 bases. The CDR3 is 19 amino acids. Germline V gene sequence: CDR1 MNHEY, CDR2 SMNVEV (reference sequence). V trimming: 5 bases; J trimming: 0 bases; junction bases outside the gene matches: 19. CDR3 region: CASSPPENPGTDSSYEQYF. The CDR3 nucleotides read TGTGCCAGCAGTCCCCCCGAAAACCCGGGGACAGATAGCTCCTACGAGCAGTACTTC.

The J gene is TRBJ2-3, the V gene TRBV7-2; D is uncertain. V gave up 5 bases and J gave up 4 bases, with 13 bases separating them. This CDR3 has 14 amino acids. CDR1 and CDR2 (germline): SGHTA, FQGNSA. The CDR3 here is CASSLSTGPDTQYF. The CDR3 DNA sequence: TGTGCCAGCAGCCTTAGTACGGGTCCAGATACGCAGTATTTT.

The rearrangement uses TRBV28 and TRBJ1-4; 7 bases map to TRBD1. This CDR3 comprises 16 residues. V lost 6 bases to trimming and J lost 7 bases; unmatched junction nucleotides: 14. Germline assignment: CDR1 MDHEN and CDR2 SYDVKM. CDR3 DNA: TGTGCCAGCAGCCCCCCACGACAGGGAGTAGTTGAAAAACTGTTTTTT. Its protein product is CASSPPRQGVVEKLFF. Using reference TRBV28 and TRBJ1-4 for the parts outside the CDR3, the full variable domain is DVKVTQSSRYLVKRTGEKVFLECVQDMDHENMFWYRQDPGLGLRLIYFSYDVKMKEKGDIPEGYSVSREKKERFSLILESASTNQTSMYLCASSPPRQGVVEKLFFGSGTQLSVL.

The count of this clone is one. The V gene is TRBV5-1, the J gene TRBJ2-1; 7 bases are a match to TRBD2. The CDR3 has 17 residues. The V gene end was trimmed by 0 bases and the J gene end by 2 bases; junction bases not matched to a gene: 8. Germline V gene lookup returns CDR1 SGHRS and CDR2 YFSETQ. The CDR3 sequence: CASSLGASGVAYNEQFF. CDR3 bases: TGCGCCAGCAGCTTGGGGGCTAGCGGAGTAGCCTACAATGAGCAGTTCTTC.

The table lists this clone with a count of one. The DNA of the CDR3 is TGTGCCAGCAGTCCCTGGGGCCTTACCCGGGGTAATCAGCCCCAGCATTTT. Its translation: CASSPWGLTRGNQPQHF. The chain employs TRBV28 and TRBJ1-5, with D perhaps TRBD1 (5 bases). Germline V gives CDR1 MDHEN, CDR2 SYDVKM. With 5 bases removed from V and 4 bases from J, the gap between germline ends came to 21 bases. The CDR3 is 17 amino acids.

This rearrangement joins TRBV2 to TRBJ2-1, with 12 positions matching TRBD2. V gave up 7 bases and J gave up 9 bases; unmatched junction bases: 10. The CDR3 runs to 15 residues. Per the germline V gene, CDR1 is SNHLY and CDR2 is FYNNEI. The CDR3 coding sequence is TGTGCCAGCACTTTCCGACTAGCGGGAGCAGGTGAGCAGTTCTTC. It is translated as CASTFRLAGAGEQFF.

CDR3 in amino acids: CASTRLAGGYNEQFF. The DNA of the CDR3 is TGTGCCAGCACGCGGCTAGCGGGAGGATACAATGAGCAGTTCTTC. The rearrangement links TRBV27 to TRBJ2-1, with TRBD2 matching over 11 bases. Germline V gene data show CDR1 as MNHEY and CDR2 as SMNVEV (reference sequence). The junction had 6 bases not matched to a gene; V was cut back by 7 bases and J by 4 bases. This CDR3 has 15 amino acids.

Concerning this clone itself: This sample also contains other DNA sequences that code for the same CDR3. The chain uses TRBV15 and TRBJ2-1; 9 nucleotides agree with TRBD1. The CDR3 is 14 residues long. J was trimmed by 6 bases and V by 3 bases; bases with no gene match: 3. The germline V gene encodes CDR1 LNHNV and CDR2 YYDKDF (reference sequence). This CDR3 reads CATSRDRGGNEQFF. The CDR3 nucleotides read TGTGCCACCAGCAGGGACAGGGGCGGCAATGAGCAGTTCTTC. Full variable domain (outside the CDR3, taken from reference TRBV15 and TRBJ2-1): DAMVIQNPRYQVTQFGKPVTLSCSQTLNHNVMYWYQQKSSQAPKLLFHYYDKDFNNEADTPDNFQSRRPNTSFCFLDIRSPGLGDTAMYLCATSRDRGGNEQFFGPGTRLTVL.

This clone appeared a few times. The rearrangement joins TRBV11-2 to TRBJ1-5, with TRBD1 matching over 8 bases. CDR1 is SGHAT and CDR2 is FQNNGV in the germline V gene. Germline trimming cut 8 bases from V and 6 bases from J; bases unmatched to any gene: 9. The CDR3 covers 14 residues. The CDR3 DNA reads TGTGCCAGCGGGCAGACAGGGGACGGTCAGCCCCAGCATTTT. Protein: CASGQTGDGQPQHF. The full variable domain, in which reference TRBV11-2 and TRBJ1-5 provide the parts outside the CDR3, is EAGVAQSPRYKIIEKRQSVAFWCNPISGHATLYWYQQILGQGPKLLIQFQNNGVVDDSQLPKDRFSAERLKGVDSTLKIQPAKLEDSAVYLCASGQTGDGQPQHFGDGTRLSIL.

The rearrangement joins TRBV30 to TRBJ2-7, with D unclear. CDR3 length: 12 amino acids. Germline loops: CDR1 GTSNPN, CDR2 SVGIG (reference sequence). V was clipped by 5 bases and J by 3 bases, with 11 bases between them. The CDR3 sequence: CAWSGSLYEQYF. The CDR3 nucleotides read TGTGCCTGGTCTGGGTCGCTCTACGAGCAGTACTTC.

The gene calls are TRBV27 and TRBJ2-1; either TRBD1 or TRBD2 may supply D (5 bases each). V lost 6 bases to trimming and J lost 4 bases, with 10 bases between them. Germline loops: CDR1 MNHEY, CDR2 SMNVEV (reference sequence). There are 13 residues in the CDR3. CDR3 in DNA: TGTGCCAGCAGGGGGACGGTTTACAATGAGCAGTTCTTC. This sequence encodes CASRGTVYNEQFF.